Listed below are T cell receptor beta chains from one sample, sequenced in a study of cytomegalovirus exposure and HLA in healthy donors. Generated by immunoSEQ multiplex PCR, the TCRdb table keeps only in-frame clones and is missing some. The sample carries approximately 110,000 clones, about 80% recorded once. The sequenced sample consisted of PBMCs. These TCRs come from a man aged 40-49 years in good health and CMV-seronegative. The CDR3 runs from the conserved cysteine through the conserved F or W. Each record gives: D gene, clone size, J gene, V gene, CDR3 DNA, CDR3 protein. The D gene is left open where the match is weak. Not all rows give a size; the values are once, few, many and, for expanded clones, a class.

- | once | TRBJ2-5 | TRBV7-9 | TGTGCCAGCAGCCGGAGAGGGGAGACCCAGTACTTC | CASSRRGETQYF
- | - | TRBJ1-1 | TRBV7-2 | TGTGCCAGCACCAGACAGGAGAACACTGAAGCTTTCTTT | CASTRQENTEAFF
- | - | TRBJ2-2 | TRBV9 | TGTGCCAGCAGCGGGGCAGGGCTGGCCGGGGAGCTGTTTTTT | CASSGAGLAGELFF
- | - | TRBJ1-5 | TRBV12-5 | TGTGCTAGTGGTCCGGACACTGATCAGCCCCAGCATTTT | CASGPDTDQPQHF
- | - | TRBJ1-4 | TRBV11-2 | TGTGCCAGCAGCTTAGGGACCGTTATTTCGTCTGGGGGCAAACTGTTTTTT | CASSLGTVISSGGKLFF
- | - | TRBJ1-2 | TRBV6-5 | TGTGCCAGCAGTTCCGGAGCTAACTATGGCTACACCTTC | CASSSGANYGYTF
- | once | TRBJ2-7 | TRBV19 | TGTGCCAGTAACACAAACCGGGACACCTACGAGCAGTACTTC | CASNTNRDTYEQYF
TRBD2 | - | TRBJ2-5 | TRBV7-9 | TGTTCCAGCACCTTTTTACGGGAGGCCCAAGAGACCCAGTACTTC | CSSTFLREAQETQYF
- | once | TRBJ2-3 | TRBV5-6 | TGTGCCAGCAGCTTGAGGAGGGATACGCAGTATTTT | CASSLRRDTQYF
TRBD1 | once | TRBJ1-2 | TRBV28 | TGTGCCAGCAGTAAATTCGGGACAGGGAACTATGGCTACACCTTC | CASSKFGTGNYGYTF
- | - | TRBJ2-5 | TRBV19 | TGTGCCAGTAGTGGGGGGTCCGGGACAGTAAGGTTAGAGACCCAGTACTTC | CASSGGSGTVRLETQYF
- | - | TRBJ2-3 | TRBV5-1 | TGCGCCAGCAGATTGTCCGGTCAGGGCACAGATACGCAGTATTTT | CASRLSGQGTDTQYF
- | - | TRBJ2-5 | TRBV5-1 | TGCGCCAGCAGCTTGTTGACAGGCGAGACCCAGTACTTC | CASSLLTGETQYF
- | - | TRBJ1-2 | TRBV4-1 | TGCGCCAGCAGCCAAGAACACACAGTTCCTGGCTACACCTTC | CASSQEHTVPGYTF
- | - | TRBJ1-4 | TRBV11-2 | TGTGCCAGCAGCTTTTATCCAGGGCGTACGAAACTGTTTTTT | CASSFYPGRTKLFF
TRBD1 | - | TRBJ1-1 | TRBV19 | TGTGCCAGTAGTTCTAGACAGGGTCGAGAGAACACTGAAGCTTTCTTT | CASSSRQGRENTEAFF
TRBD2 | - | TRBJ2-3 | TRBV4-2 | TGTGCCAGCAGCCACTTCGGGGGGGGAAGCACAGATACGCAGTATTTT | CASSHFGGGSTDTQYF
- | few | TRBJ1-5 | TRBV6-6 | TGTGCCAGCGGCTCAGGCCTAACCAAACATTTT | CASGSGLTKHF
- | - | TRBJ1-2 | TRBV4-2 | TGTGCCAGCAGCCAAGATAGGACTGACTATGGCTACACCTTC | CASSQDRTDYGYTF
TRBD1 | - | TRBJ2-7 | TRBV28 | TGTGCCACGGGGACAGGGGAACCGCAGTACTTC | CATGTGEPQYF
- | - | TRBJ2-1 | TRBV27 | TGTGCCAGCGGCTTTTCGACTTACAATGAGCAGTTCTTC | CASGFSTYNEQFF
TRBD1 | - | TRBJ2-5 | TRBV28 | TGTGCCAGCAGGAAAGGGACAGAAAGGAGGGAGACCCAGTACTTC | CASRKGTERRETQYF
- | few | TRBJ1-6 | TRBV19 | TGTGCCAGTAGCCCACCCTCGGGAGGTGGTACACCCCTCCACTTT | CASSPPSGGGTPLHF
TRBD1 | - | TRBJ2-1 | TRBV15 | TGTGCCACCAGCAGAGTTCCCGCAGGGGGCAAGAATGAGCAGTTCTTC | CATSRVPAGGKNEQFF
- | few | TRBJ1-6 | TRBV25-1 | TGTGCCAGCAGTGTGGTACGGAATTCACCCCTCCACTTT | CASSVVRNSPLHF
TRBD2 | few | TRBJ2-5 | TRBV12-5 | TGTGCTAGTGGTCCCCCGGGAGGCGGCTTGGAGACCCAGTACTTC | CASGPPGGGLETQYF
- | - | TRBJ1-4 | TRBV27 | TGTGCCAGCTCGGAGACAACTAATGAAAAACTGTTTTTT | CASSETTNEKLFF
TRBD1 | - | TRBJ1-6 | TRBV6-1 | TGTGCCAGCAGACAGGGGGGGATCACCCTCCACTTT | CASRQGGITLHF
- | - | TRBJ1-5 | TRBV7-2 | TGTGCCAGCAGCTTATATAGTGGTGAGAATCAGCCCCAGCATTTT | CASSLYSGENQPQHF
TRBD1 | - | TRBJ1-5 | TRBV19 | TGTGCCAGTAGTCCAGGACAGGGGGCTAATCAGCCCCAGCATTTT | CASSPGQGANQPQHF
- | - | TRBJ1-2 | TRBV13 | TGTGCCAGCAGCATGACTGTGGACTATGGCTACACCTTC | CASSMTVDYGYTF
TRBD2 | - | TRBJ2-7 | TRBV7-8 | TGTGCCAGCAGCTTCAGTGCGGCGGGAGCCCACGAGCAGTACTTC | CASSFSAAGAHEQYF
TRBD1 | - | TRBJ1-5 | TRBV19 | TGTGCCAGCAGGACAGGGGGAAATCAGCCCCAGCATTTT | CASRTGGNQPQHF
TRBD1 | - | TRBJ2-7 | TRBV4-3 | TGCGCCAGCAGCCAGACAGTGGACAGGGTAACCGAGCAGTACTTC | CASSQTVDRVTEQYF
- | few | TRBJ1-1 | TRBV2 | TGTGCCAGCACCCAAGGGGGTAAAGTTGAAGCTTTCTTT | CASTQGGKVEAFF
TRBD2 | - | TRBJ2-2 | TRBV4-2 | TGTGCCAGCAGCCAAGATATTAGCCGGGGGGCCGGGGAGCTGTTTTTT | CASSQDISRGAGELFF
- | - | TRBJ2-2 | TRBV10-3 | TGTGCCATCAGTGAATACCAGGGAGGCGGGGAGCTGTTTTTT | CAISEYQGGGELFF
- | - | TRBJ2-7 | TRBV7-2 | TGTGCCAGCAGCCCTTCGGGCATAAGGGCGGGAGAGCAGTACTTC | CASSPSGIRAGEQYF
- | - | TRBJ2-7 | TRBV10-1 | TGCGCCAGCACCTTTAATTACGAGCAGTACTTC | CASTFNYEQYF
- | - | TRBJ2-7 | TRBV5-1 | TGCGCCAGCAGTGTGGGCCCGAGCTCCTACGAGCAGTACTTC | CASSVGPSSYEQYF
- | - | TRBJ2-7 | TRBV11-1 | TGTGCCAGCAGCTGGGCGAGGGAAAGCCAGTACTTC | CASSWARESQYF
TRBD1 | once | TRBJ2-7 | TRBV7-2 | TGTGCCATCGCCCGGGACAGGGGGCTTGAGCAGTACTTC | CAIARDRGLEQYF
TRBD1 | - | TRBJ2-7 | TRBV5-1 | TGCGCCAGCAGCTTGGTGGAAGGACAGGGGGCAGGCGAGCAGTACTTC | CASSLVEGQGAGEQYF
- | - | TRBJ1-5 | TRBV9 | TGTGCCAGCAGCGTAGCAGGGCAGACCAATCAGCCCCAGCATTTT | CASSVAGQTNQPQHF
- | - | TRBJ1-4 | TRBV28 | TGTGCCAGCATTCCCTCCGGTAATGAAAAACTGTTTTTT | CASIPSGNEKLFF
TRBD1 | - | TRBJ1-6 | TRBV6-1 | TGTGCCAGCAGCGGCCCCGACAGGGGTGGATCACCCCTCCACTTT | CASSGPDRGGSPLHF
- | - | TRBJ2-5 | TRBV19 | TGTGCCAGTAGTCCAGGTCGTCAGACCCAGTACTTC | CASSPGRQTQYF
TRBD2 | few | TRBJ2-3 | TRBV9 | TGTGCCAGCAGCGAGGGAAGCGGGGGGACCACAGATACGCAGTATTTT | CASSEGSGGTTDTQYF
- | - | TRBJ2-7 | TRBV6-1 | TGTGCCATCTCCAGGGTAGGAGGGGAGCAGTACTTC | CAISRVGGEQYF
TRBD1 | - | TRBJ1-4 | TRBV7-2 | TGTGCCAGCAGCTTAGGAGGACAGGGGGCCTGGAAACTGTTTTTT | CASSLGGQGAWKLFF
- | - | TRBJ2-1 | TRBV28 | TGTGCCAGCAGTTCTCCCGGGGGTGTGTCCTACAATGAGCAGTTCTTC | CASSSPGGVSYNEQFF
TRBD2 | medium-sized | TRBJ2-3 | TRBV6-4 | TGTGCCAGCAGTGGAGGGACTAGCCCCACAGATACGCAGTATTTT | CASSGGTSPTDTQYF
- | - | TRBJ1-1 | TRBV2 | TGTGCCAGCAACGGGGAAAGGGGGACTGAAGCTTTCTTT | CASNGERGTEAFF
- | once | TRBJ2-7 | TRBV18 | TGTGCCAGCTCACCACGCTCAGGGGTTTACGAGCAGTACTTC | CASSPRSGVYEQYF
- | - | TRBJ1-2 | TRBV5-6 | TGTGCCAGCAGCGGGGCTTGGGGGCTCGCCTTC | CASSGAWGLAF
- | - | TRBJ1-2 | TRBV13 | TGTGCCAGCAGCATAACCGGGGGTGGCTACACCTTC | CASSITGGGYTF
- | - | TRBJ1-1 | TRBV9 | TGTGCCAGCAGCGTAGATAGTGGTGGGGGGTTGGGGAACGCTGAAGCTTTCTTT | CASSVDSGGGLGNAEAFF